This T cell receptor (beta chain) is from a study of blood T cell repertoires in COVID-19. Study as a whole: In each case, the material was cDNA or gDNA derived from T cells, B-cell-depleted T cells, or PBMCs.

Original data processing: Amplification from reference gene primers served as the basis for estimated nucleated cell counts. Sequencing was performed with immunoSEQ multiplex PCR; in TCRdb, only in-frame clones are kept and a portion is missing. V, J and clone size are taken as reported in that table, and D and trimming were inferred from the DNA itself. The table has tens of thousands of clones, approximately 88% seen once. CDR3 length: 15 residues. After removal of 1 base from V and 4 bases from J, the junction contained 2 bases not matched to a gene. CDR1 LNHDA and CDR2 SQIVND come from the germline V gene (reference sequence).

The clonotype originates from a human donor in a cohort sampled during active COVID-19. The rearrangement joins TRBV19 to TRBJ1-5, with 9 positions matching TRBD1. The sample was peripheral blood. CDR3: CASSIGGTGNQPQHF. DNA for the CDR3: TGTGCCAGTAGTATAGGTGGGACAGGGAATCAGCCCCAGCATTTT.